This TCR beta chain is from a study of monozygotic twins with inflammatory bowel disease. Researchers generated cDNA in eight separate reactions per sample. Reprocessing the 5' RACE reads, TCRdb reports a single entry for every CDR3 protein and omits DNA. The specimen's table records around 380,000 distinct CDR3 sequences. For this clonotype: Its antigen is unidentified.

Overall study findings and caveats: Researchers report that IBD patients shared fewer clonotypes with others than healthy twins, especially amid disease activity. IBD patients showed reduced TCRbeta diversity (inverse Simpson) versus healthy co-twins.

The CDR3 length is 15 residues. CDR1 is SNHLY and CDR2 is FYNNEI in the germline V gene. Each donor supplied under 3 ml of blood. The chain employs TRBV2 and TRBJ2-5; TCRdb proposes TRBD2, but this gene call is untestable without DNA. The sequence was obtained from a human donor with ulcerative colitis or Crohn's disease, or a healthy co-twin of an affected twin (not recorded which). Sequencing was performed on blood. The CDR3 loop reads CASSDALAGGETQYF.